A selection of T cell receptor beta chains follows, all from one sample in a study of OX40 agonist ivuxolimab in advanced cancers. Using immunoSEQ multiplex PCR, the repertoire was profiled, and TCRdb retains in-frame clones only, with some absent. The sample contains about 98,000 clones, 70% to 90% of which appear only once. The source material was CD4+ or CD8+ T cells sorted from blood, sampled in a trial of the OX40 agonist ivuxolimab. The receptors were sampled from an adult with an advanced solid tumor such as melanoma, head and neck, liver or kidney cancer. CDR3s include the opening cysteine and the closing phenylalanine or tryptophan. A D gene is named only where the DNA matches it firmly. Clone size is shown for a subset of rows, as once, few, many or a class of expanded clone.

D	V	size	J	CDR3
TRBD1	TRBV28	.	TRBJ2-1	CASSLGTGSYNEQFF
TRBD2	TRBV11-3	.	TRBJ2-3	CASSLVKDSGGTYTQYF
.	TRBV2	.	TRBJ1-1	CASSVEGSDTEAFF
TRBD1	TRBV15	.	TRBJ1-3	CATSQRPGTGIPGNTIYF
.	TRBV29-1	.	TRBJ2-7	CSVDRGVGYEQYF
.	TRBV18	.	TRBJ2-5	CASSPVVGGTQYF
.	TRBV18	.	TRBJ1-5	CASSPDRNPNQPQHF
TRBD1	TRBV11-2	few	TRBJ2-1	CASSLDRGDYNEQFF
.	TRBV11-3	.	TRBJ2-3	CASSGQGPDTQYF
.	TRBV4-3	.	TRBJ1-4	CASSRGGRSSPANEKLFF
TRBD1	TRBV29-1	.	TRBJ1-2	CSVGGPGTGTYGYTF
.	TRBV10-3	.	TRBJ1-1	CAISSQGADTEAFF
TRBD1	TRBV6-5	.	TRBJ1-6	CASSYSSGTVDSPLHF
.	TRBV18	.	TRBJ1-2	CASSELDSYGYTF
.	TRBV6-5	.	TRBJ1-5	CASSRHRYSNQPQHF
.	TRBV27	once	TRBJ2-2	CASRESTGELFF
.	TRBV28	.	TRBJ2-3	CASSLRAGGASTDTQYF
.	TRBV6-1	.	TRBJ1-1	CASRLGRVGTEAFF
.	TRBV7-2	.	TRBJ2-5	CASSLNLGGRETQYF
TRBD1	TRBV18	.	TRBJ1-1	CASSPDRGYTEAFF
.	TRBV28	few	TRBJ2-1	CASSESGYYSYNEQFF
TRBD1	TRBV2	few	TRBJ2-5	CASSDRGQGGETQYF
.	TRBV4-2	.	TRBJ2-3	CASSPGADTQYF
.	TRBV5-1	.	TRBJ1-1	CASSATALNTEAFF
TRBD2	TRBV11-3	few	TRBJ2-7	CASSLVRGDEQYF
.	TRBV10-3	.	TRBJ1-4	CAISESEQGVNEKLFF
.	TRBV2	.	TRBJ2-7	CASSELSYEQYF
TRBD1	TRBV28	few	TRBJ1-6	CASSLGGTGDYSPLHF
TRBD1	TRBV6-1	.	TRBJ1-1	CASSSQGYTEAFF
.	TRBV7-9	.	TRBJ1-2	CASSPDVFYGYTF
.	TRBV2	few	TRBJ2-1	CASSDRTSVGEQFF
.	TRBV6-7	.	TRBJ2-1	CASSPLPDRGSNNEQFF
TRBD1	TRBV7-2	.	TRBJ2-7	CASSLVGTGNEQYF
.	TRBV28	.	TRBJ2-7	CASSSTNSYEQYF
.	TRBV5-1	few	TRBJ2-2	CASSLLVDGELFF
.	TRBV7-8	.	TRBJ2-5	CASSRTDETQYF
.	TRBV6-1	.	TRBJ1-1	CAGSQGTQAFF
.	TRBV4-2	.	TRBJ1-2	CASSQVPGGSYGYTF
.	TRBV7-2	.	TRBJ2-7	CASSFRTSSYEQYF
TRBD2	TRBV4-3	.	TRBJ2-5	CASSQERASGGPSKETQYF
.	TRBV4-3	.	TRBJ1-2	CASSQGRGSSYGYTF
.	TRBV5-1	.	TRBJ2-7	CASSLDGAYEQYF
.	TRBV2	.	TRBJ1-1	CASSDRPLGAFF
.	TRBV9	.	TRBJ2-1	CASSISGQAVNEQFF
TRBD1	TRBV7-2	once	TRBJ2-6	CASSLSPRPGQSVLTF
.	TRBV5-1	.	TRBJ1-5	CASSLEGFGNQPQHF
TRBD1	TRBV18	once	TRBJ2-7	CASSPGQMEQYF